This record concerns one TCR beta chain sequence. Its specificity is not known. The data originate from a study of shared clonotypes between healthy human individuals. The overall study: Donors consisted of two women and a few men between 18 and 49. Study-level findings and limits: In having few donors, the study represented limited genetic and exposure-history diversity.

This CDR3 contains 15 residues. The V gene's germline CDR1 is LGHNA and CDR2 YNFKEQ. The trim removed 5 bases at V and 1 base at J, leaving 5 bases unmatched. Several immunoSEQ 96-well plates shared each subset's DNA, each plate a replicate. PBMC DNA, left unsorted, was sequenced on ten immunoSEQ deep assay plates. Method: immunoSEQ multiplex PCR; TCRdb's copy keeps in-frame clones and lacks some. Of about 480,000 clones in the sample, 79% are singletons; the top ten hold 13%. The specimen was PBMCs. This clonotype originated in a woman between 40 and 55 years old in good health. Some clones in this sample may be carry-over from other donors' samples. The chain uses TRBV4-2 and TRBJ2-3, with TRBD2 matching 8 bases. CDR3 amino acids: CASSESGSGTDTQYF. In DNA form, the CDR3 reads TGTGCCAGCAGCGAGAGCGGGAGTGGCACAGATACGCAGTATTTT.